The sample holds many counts of the clone carrying this TCR beta chain. Its antigen is not known. The CDR3 loop spans 14 amino acids. V was clipped by 8 bases and J by 0 bases, with 8 bases between them. CDR1 is LNHDA, CDR2 SQIVND, per germline (reference sequence). This sample is part of a study of type 1 regulatory T cells. On the study more broadly: An in vitro protocol generated T-allo10, a Tr1-enriched, alloantigen-specific CD4 T cell product. General study points: Compared with non-type 1 regulatory T cells, type 1 regulatory T cells showed a more restricted TCR repertoire.

Each CDR3 protein is one row after TCRdb ran MiXCR on the reads. Among tens of thousands of distinct CDR3 sequences listed, over 9% were seen once. This clonotype originated in a human donor in good health. The gene calls are TRBV19 and TRBJ2-6; D is undetermined. Sequencing was done on a sample of cultured non-Tr1 T cells, either the whole culture or a sorted T cell fraction (not recorded which). The DNA for the CDR3 is TGTGCCAGTCATGATAGCTCTGGGGCCAACGTCCTGACTTTC. Translation gives CASHDSSGANVLTF.